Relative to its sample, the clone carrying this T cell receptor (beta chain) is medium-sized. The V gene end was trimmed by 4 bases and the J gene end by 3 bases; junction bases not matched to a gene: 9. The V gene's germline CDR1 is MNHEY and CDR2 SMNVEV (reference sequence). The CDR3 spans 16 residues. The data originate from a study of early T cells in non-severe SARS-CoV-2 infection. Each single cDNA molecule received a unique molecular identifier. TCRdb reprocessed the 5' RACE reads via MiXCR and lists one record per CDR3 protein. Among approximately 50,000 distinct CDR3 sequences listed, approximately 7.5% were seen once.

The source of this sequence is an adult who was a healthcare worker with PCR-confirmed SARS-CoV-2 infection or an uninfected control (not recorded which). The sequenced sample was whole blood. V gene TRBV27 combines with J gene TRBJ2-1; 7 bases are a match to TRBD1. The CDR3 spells CASSSTWDSSYNEQFF. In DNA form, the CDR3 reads TGTGCCAGCAGTTCGACCTGGGACAGCAGCTACAATGAGCAGTTCTTC.